This T cell receptor beta chain was captured by sequencing in a study of blood T cell repertoires in COVID-19. On the study more broadly: Spain, Italy and the United States supplied samples that represented acute and convalescent COVID-19.

In the original workflow: Reference gene primer amplification in the assay estimated nucleated cell counts. The data were produced by immunoSEQ multiplex PCR, yet TCRdb's version contains in-frame clones alone and is incomplete. V and J calls and clone size are copied from that table; D and trimming were computed from the DNA. The table shows fewer than 45,000 clones, with around nine tenths occurring only once. This CDR3 contains 17 residues. Trimming took 0 bases from V and 3 from J; bases not matched to a gene: 3. Germline lookup yields CDR1 KGHSH and CDR2 LQKENI. Sequenced material: peripheral blood. The chain employs TRBV18 and TRBJ2-1; 12 bases are shared with TRBD2. The source is a man between 60 and 70 years old with active or convalescent COVID-19. This CDR3 reads CASSPPKTSGSYNEQFF. As DNA, the CDR3 is TGTGCCAGCTCACCACCGAAGACTAGCGGGAGCTACAATGAGCAGTTCTTC.